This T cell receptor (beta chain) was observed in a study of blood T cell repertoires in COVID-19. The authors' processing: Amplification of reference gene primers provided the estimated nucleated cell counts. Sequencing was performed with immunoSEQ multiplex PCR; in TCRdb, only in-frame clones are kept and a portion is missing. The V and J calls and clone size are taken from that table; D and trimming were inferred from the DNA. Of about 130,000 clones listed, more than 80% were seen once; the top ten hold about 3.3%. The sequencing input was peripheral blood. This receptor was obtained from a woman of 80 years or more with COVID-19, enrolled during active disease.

The DNA for the CDR3 is TGTGCCAGCAGCTTACGCCTAGCGGCCACCTACGAGCAGTACTTC. Translated, it gives CASSLRLAATYEQYF. The V call is TRBV13, the J call TRBJ2-7, with 7 bases matching TRBD2. V lost 2 bases to trimming and J lost 2 bases; unmatched junction nucleotides: 6. Germline V CDR1 and CDR2: PRHDT, FYEKMQ (reference sequence). The CDR3 is made up of 15 amino acids.